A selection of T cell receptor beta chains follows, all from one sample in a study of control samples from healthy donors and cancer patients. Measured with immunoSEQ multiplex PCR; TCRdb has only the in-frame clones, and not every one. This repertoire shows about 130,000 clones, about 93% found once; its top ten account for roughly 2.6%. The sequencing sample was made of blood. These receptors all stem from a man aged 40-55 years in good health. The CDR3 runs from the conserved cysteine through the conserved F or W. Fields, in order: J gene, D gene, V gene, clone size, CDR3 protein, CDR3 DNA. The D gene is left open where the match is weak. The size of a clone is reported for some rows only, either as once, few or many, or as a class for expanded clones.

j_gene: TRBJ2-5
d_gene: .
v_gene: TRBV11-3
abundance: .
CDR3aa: CASSFDRETQYF
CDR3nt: TGTGCCAGCAGCTTTGACAGAGAGACCCAGTACTTC

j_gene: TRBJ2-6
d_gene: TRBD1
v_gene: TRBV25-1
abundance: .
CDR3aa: CASSDSGDSSGVNVLTF
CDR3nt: TGTGCCAGCAGTGATTCAGGGGACAGCTCTGGGGTCAACGTCCTGACTTTC

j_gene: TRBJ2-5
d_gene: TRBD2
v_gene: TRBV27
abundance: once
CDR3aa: CASSGLAVQETQYF
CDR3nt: TGTGCCAGTTCGGGACTAGCGGTACAAGAGACCCAGTACTTC

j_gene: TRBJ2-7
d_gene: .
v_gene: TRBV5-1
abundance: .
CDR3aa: CASSYRVPTYEQYF
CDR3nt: TGCGCCAGCAGCTACAGGGTACCAACCTACGAGCAGTACTTC

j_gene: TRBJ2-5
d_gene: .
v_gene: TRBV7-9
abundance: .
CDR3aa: CASSSTLGFQETQYF
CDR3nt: TGTGCCAGCAGCTCAACTCTTGGGTTTCAGGAGACCCAGTACTTC

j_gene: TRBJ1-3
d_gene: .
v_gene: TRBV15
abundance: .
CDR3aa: CATSRFGGLGNTIYF
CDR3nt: TGTGCCACCAGCAGGTTTGGAGGGTTAGGCAACACCATATATTTT

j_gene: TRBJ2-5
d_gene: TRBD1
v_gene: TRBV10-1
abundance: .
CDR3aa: CAIAHELGTGTQETQYF
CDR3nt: TGCGCCATAGCACACGAATTAGGGACAGGGACACAAGAGACCCAGTACTTC

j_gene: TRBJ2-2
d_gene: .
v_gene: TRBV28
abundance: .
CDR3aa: CASSLNTGELFF
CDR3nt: TGTGCCAGCAGTTTAAATACCGGGGAGCTGTTTTTT

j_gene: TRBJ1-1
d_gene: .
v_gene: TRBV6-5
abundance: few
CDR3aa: CATTYDRNTEAFF
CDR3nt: TGTGCCACCACCTATGACAGGAACACTGAAGCTTTCTTT

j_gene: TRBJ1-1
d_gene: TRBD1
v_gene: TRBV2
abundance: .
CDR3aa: CASSDPGTGDVEAFF
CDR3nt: TGTGCCAGCAGTGACCCCGGGACAGGGGATGTGGAAGCTTTCTTT

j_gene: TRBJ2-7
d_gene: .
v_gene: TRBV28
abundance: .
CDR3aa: CASSVYRDYYEQYF
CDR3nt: TGTGCCAGCAGCGTCTACAGGGACTACTACGAGCAGTACTTC

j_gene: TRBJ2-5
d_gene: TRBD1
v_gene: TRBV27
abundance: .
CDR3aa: CASSFLRTGGPRETQYF
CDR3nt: TGTGCCAGCAGTTTCTTGAGGACAGGCGGCCCTCGCGAGACCCAGTACTTC

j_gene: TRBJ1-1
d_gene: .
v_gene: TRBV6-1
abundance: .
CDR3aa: CASSDRRGDTEAFF
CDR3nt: TGTGCCAGCAGTGATAGGCGGGGGGACACTGAAGCTTTCTTT

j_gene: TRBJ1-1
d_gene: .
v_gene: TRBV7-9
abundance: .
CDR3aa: CASSSSGGRTEAFF
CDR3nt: TGTGCCAGCAGCTCCTCGGGCGGTCGAACTGAAGCTTTCTTT

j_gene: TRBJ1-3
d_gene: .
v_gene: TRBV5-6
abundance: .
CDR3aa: CASSGYRDYSGNTIYF
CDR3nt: TGTGCCAGCAGCGGATACAGGGACTACTCTGGAAACACCATATATTTT

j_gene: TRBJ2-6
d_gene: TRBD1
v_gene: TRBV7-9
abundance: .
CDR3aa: CASSFSRQGAGANVLTF
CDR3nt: TGTGCCAGCAGCTTCAGTAGACAGGGAGCTGGGGCCAACGTCCTGACTTTC

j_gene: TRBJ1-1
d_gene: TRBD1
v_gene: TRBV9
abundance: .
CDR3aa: CASSVEGGRPSTEAFF
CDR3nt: TGTGCCAGCAGCGTAGAAGGGGGCAGGCCGAGCACTGAAGCTTTCTTT

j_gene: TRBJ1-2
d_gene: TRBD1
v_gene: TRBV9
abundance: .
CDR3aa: CASSPPGTEIAGRRYGYTF
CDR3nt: TGTGCCAGCAGCCCGCCCGGGACAGAAATCGCCGGTCGACGATATGGCTACACCTTC

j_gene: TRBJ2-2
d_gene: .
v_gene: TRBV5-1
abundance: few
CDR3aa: CASRIAGRHTGELFF
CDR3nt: TGCGCCAGCAGAATCGCCGGCAGGCACACCGGGGAGCTGTTTTTT

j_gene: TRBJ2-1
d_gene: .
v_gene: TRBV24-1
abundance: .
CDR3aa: CATSDSGLSSYNEQFF
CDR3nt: TGTGCCACCAGTGATTCTGGGCTGAGCTCCTACAATGAGCAGTTCTTC

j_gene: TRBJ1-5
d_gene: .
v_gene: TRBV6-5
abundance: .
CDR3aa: CASSYSVSNQPQHF
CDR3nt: TGTGCCAGCAGTTACTCGGTTAGCAATCAGCCCCAGCATTTT

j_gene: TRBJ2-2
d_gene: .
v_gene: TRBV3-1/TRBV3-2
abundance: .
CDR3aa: CASSQGVSGGNTGELFF
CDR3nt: TGTGCCAGCAGCCAAGGAGTTTCGGGCGGGAACACCGGGGAGCTGTTTTTT

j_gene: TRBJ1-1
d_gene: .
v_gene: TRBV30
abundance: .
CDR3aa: CAWRYNTEAFF
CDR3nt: TGTGCCTGGAGGTATAACACTGAAGCTTTCTTT

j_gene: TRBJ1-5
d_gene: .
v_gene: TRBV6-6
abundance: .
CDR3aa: CASMLGGAHSNQPQHF
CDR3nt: TGTGCCAGCATGCTTGGGGGGGCGCATAGCAATCAGCCCCAGCATTTT

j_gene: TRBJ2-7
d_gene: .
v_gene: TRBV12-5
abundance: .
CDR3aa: CASEWGSTYEQYF
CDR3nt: TGTGCTAGTGAGTGGGGGTCGACCTACGAGCAGTACTTC

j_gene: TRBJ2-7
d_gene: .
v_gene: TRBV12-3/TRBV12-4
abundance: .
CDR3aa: CASSPSFGVEQYF
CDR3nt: TGTGCCAGCAGTCCCTCCTTCGGGGTCGAGCAGTACTTC

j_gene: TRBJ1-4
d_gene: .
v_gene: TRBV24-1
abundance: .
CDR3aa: CATSDPGTGNEKLFF
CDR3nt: TGTGCCACCAGTGATCCCGGGACGGGCAATGAAAAACTGTTTTTT

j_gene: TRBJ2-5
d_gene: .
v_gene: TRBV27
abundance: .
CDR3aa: CASTGYGETQYF
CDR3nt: TGTGCCAGCACCGGATACGGGGAGACCCAGTACTTC

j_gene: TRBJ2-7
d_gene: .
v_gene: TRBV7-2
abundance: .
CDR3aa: CASSLDRGPGQYF
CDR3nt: TGTGCCAGCAGCTTAGATCGGGGTCCGGGGCAGTACTTC

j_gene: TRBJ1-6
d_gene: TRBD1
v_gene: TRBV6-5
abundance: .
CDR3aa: CASRVTGTGRSPLHF
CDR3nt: TGTGCCAGCAGAGTTACGGGGACAGGGCGATCACCCCTCCACTTT

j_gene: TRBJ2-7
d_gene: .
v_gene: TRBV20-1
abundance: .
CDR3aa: CSARVGIEQYF
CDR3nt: TGCAGTGCTAGAGTAGGGATCGAGCAGTACTTC

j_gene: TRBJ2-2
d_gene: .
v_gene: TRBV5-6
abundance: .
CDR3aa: CASSLVGGGELFF
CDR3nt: TGTGCCAGCAGCTTGGTAGGAGGCGGGGAGCTGTTTTTT

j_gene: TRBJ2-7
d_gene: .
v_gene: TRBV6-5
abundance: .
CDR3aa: CASSYSGTLEGEQYF
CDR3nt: TGTGCCAGCAGTTATTCCGGGACCTTGGAGGGGGAGCAGTACTTC

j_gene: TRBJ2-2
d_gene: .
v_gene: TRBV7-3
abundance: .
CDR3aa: CASSSGGTSGAGELFF
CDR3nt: TGTGCCAGCAGCTCCGGCGGGACGTCTGGGGCCGGGGAGCTGTTTTTT

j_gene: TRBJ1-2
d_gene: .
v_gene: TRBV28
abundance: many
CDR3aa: CASSRYRAEEYGYTF
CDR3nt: TGTGCCAGCAGTCGTTATCGGGCCGAGGAGTATGGCTACACCTTC

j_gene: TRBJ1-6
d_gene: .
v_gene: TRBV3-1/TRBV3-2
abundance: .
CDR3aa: CASNRNSGSYNSPLHF
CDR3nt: TGTGCCAGCAACCGAAACAGCGGGTCCTATAATTCACCCCTCCACTTT

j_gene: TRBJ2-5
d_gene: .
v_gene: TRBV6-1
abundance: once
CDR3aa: CASSEGGETQYF
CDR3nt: TGTGCCAGCAGTGAAGGGGGGGAGACCCAGTACTTC

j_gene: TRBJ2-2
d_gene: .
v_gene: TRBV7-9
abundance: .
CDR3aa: CASSFGGAGELFF
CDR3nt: TGTGCCAGCAGCTTCGGCGGGGCCGGGGAGCTGTTTTTT

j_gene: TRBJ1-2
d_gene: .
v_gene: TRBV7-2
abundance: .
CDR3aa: CASSPTVRGWDGYTF
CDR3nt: TGTGCCAGCAGCCCCACCGTTCGGGGATGGGATGGCTACACCTTC

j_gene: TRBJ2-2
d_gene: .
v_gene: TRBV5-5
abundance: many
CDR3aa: CASSWKGDNTGELFF
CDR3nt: TGTGCCAGCAGCTGGAAAGGGGACAACACCGGGGAGCTGTTTTTT

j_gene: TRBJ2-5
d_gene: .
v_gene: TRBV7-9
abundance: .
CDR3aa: CASSLVRETQYF
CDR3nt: TGTGCCAGCAGCTTAGTTCGGGAGACCCAGTACTTC

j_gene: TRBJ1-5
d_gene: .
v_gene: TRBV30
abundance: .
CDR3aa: CAWSLRQANSNQPQHF
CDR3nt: TGTGCCTGGAGTTTAAGACAGGCTAATAGCAATCAGCCCCAGCATTTT